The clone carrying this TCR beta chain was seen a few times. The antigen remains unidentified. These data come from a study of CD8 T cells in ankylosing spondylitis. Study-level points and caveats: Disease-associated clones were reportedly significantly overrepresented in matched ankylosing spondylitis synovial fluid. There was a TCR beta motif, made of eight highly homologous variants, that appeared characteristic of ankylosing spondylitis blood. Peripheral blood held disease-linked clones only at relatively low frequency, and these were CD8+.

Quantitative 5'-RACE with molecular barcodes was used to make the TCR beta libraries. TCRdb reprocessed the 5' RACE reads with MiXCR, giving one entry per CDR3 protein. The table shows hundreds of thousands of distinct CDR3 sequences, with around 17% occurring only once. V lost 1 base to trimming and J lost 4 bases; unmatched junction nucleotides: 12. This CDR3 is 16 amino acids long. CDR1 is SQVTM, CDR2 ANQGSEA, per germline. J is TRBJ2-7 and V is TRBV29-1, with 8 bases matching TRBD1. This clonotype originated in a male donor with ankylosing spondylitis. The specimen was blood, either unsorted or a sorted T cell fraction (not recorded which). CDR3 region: CSVEVFGQGVGYEQYF. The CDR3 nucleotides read TGCAGCGTTGAAGTTTTTGGACAGGGAGTAGGTTACGAGCAGTACTTC.